The T cell receptor beta chain described here comes from a study of identifying expanded T cells in peripheral blood. Whole-study results and caveats: Approximately two-week clone count variance significantly increased as total template count grew.

Some clones are missing from TCRdb's copy, which holds only in-frame ones; the method was immunoSEQ multiplex PCR. The sample shows some 78,000 clones, 84% of them seen only once. V was shortened by 2 bases and J by 1 base, with 18 bases between the two germline ends. This CDR3 contains 18 residues. Germline V gene data show CDR1 as MDHEN and CDR2 as SYDVKM. About this clone: As yet, its antigen is unknown.

No infections or other immune events were documented during collection. This chain links TRBV28 with TRBJ1-5; D call uncertain. The clonotype was recovered from a person between 18 and 75 years old in good health. Sequenced sample: blood. Here the CDR3 reads CASSLVPGRSESNQPQHF. The DNA of the CDR3 is TGTGCCAGCAGTTTAGTTCCAGGAAGAAGCGAGAGCAATCAGCCCCAGCATTTT.